This T cell receptor (beta chain) emerged from a study of identical twins. Study results and caveats: Fewer insertions characterized abundant cord blood beta clonotypes, whereas memory repertoires showed none. Some out-of-frame alpha sequences were shared by twins, and these showed excess low generation probability.

With respect to this clonotype: No antigen is known for it.

From the 5' RACE reads, TCRdb called clonotypes with MiXCR, one entry per CDR3 protein. The table lists 500,000 to 700,000 distinct CDR3 sequences, 7% to 7.5% of them singletons. This sample also belongs to another study, concerning yellow fever vaccine responses in identical twins.

Input material: PBMCs. This TCR was sampled from a woman aged 18-35 years in good health.

The CDR3 DNA follows: TGTGCCAGCAGCTTCCAGGGTACTGGGGCCAACGTCCTGACTTTC. Protein: CASSFQGTGANVLTF. The chain joins TRBV5-6 to TRBJ2-6; D is perhaps TRBD1 (5 bases). Trimming removed 2 bases from V and 2 bases from J, with 8 bases in between. Germline CDR1 is SGHDT and CDR2 is YYEEEE. The CDR3 length is 15 residues.